These 3 T cell receptor beta chains were sequenced from one sample in a study of T cells in localized non-small cell lung cancer. The protocol was immunoSEQ multiplex PCR, while the TCRdb copy is restricted to in-frame clones and leaves out a portion. The top ten hold approximately 3% of the sample, which has 78,000 or so clones, approximately 84% seen once. This material consisted of peripheral blood, taken before any cancer treatment. All receptors derive from a man aged 35 to 69 with stage I lung adenocarcinoma.

The gene calls are TRBV7-2 and TRBJ2-5; 8 bases map to TRBD1. V lost 3 bases, J lost 3 bases, and 3 bases stayed unmatched. This CDR3 contains 14 residues. CDR1 SGHTA and CDR2 FQGNSA come from the germline V gene. CDR3 region: CASSFVTGEETQYF. The CDR3 nucleotides are TGTGCCAGCAGCTTCGTGACAGGGGAAGAGACCCAGTACTTC.

This chain connects TRBV7-8 to TRBJ2-5; 7 positions match TRBD1. This CDR3 spans 15 amino acids. Per germline, CDR1 SGHVS and CDR2 FQNEAQ. Trimming took 4 bases from V and 1 from J; bases not matched to a gene: 6. CDR3 residues: CASSSGQVRQETQYF. In DNA, the CDR3 is TGTGCCAGCAGCTCCGGACAGGTCCGCCAAGAGACCCAGTACTTC.

CDR3 DNA: TGTGCCAGCAGCCAAGTTCTTCCAAAAGCGGACTATGGCTACACCTTC. It specifies CASSQVLPKADYGYTF. The chain couples TRBV14 to TRBJ1-2; no reliable D call. V shed 1 base and J shed 3 bases, with 15 bases lying between them. The CDR3 consists of 16 residues. The V gene's germline CDR1 is SGHDN and CDR2 FVKESK.